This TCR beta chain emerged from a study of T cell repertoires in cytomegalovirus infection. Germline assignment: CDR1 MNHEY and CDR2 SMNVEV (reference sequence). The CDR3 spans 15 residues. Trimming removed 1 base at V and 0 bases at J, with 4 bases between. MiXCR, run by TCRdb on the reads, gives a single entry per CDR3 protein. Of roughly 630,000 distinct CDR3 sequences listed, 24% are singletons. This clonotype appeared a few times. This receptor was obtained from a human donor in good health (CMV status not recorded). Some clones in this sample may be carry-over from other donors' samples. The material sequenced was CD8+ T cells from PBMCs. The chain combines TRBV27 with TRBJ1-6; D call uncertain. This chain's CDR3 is CASSLWPSYNSPLHF. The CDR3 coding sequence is TGTGCCAGCAGTTTATGGCCCTCCTATAATTCACCCCTCCACTTT.